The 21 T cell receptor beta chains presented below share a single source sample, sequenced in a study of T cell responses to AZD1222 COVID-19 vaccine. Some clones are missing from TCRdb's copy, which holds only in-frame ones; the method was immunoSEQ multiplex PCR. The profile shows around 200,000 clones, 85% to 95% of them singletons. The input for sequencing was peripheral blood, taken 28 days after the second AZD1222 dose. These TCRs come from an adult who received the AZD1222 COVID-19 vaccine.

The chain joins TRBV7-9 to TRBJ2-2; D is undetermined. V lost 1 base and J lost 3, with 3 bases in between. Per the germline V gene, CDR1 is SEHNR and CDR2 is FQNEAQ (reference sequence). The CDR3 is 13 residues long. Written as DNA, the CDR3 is TGTGCCAGCAGCTTAGGTCACACCGGGGAGCTGTTTTTT. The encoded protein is CASSLGHTGELFF.

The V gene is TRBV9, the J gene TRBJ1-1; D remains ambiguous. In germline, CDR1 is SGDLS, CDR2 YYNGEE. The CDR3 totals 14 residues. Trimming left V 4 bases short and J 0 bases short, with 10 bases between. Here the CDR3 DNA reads TGTGCCAGCAGCTCCGATGGCATGAACACTGAAGCTTTCTTT. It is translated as CASSSDGMNTEAFF.

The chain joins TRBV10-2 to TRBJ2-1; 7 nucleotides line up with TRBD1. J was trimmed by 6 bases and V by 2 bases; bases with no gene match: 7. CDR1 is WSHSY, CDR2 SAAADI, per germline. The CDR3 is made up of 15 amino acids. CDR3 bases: TGCGCCAGCAGTGAGCCCAAGGGACAGCTCAATGAGCAGTTCTTC. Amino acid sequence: CASSEPKGQLNEQFF.

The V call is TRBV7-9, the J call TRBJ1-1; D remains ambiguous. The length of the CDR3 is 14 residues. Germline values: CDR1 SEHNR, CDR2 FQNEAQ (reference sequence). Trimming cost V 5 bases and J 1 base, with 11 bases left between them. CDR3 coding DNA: TGTGCCAGCAGCCGATCAATCAGGAACACTGAAGCTTTCTTT. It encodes CASSRSIRNTEAFF.

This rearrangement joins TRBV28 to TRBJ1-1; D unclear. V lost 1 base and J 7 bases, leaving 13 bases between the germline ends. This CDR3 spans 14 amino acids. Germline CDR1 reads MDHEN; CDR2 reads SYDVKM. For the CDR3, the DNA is TGTGCCAGCAGTTTATTTGGACTGCAGTATGAAGCTTTCTTT. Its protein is CASSLFGLQYEAFF.

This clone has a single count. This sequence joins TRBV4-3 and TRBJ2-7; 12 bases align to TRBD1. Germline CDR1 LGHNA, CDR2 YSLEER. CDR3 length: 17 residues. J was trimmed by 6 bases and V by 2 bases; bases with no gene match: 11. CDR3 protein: CASSQREQGTGGSEQYF. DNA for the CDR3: TGCGCCAGCAGCCAACGAGAACAGGGGACAGGGGGCTCCGAGCAGTACTTC.

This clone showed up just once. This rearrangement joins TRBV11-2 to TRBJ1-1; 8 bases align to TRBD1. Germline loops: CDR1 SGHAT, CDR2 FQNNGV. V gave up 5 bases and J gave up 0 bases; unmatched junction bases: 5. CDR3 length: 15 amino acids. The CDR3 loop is CASSSGTGLNTEAFF. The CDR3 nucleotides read TGTGCCAGCAGCAGCGGGACAGGCTTGAACACTGAAGCTTTCTTT. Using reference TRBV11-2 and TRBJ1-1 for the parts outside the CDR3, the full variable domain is EAGVAQSPRYKIIEKRQSVAFWCNPISGHATLYWYQQILGQGPKLLIQFQNNGVVDDSQLPKDRFSAERLKGVDSTLKIQPAKLEDSAVYLCASSSGTGLNTEAFFGQGTRLTVV.

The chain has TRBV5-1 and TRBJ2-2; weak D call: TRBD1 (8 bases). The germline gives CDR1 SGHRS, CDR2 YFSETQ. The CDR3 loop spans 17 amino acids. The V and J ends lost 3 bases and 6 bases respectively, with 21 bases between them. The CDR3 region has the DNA TGCGCCAGCAGCTGGGAGGGCCCTGGGACAGGCGCCGGGGAGCTGTTTTTT. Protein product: CASSWEGPGTGAGELFF.

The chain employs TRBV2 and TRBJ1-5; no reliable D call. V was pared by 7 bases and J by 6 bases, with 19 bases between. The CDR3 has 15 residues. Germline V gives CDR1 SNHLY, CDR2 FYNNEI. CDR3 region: CASILAREGGQPQHF. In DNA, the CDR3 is TGTGCCAGCATACTAGCGAGGGAAGGCGGTCAGCCCCAGCATTTT.

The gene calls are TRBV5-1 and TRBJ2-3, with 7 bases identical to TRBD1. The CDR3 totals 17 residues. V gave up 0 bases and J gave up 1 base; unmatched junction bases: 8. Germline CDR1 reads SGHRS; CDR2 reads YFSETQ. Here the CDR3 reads CASSLEGTDHGTDTQYF. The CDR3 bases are TGCGCCAGCAGCTTGGAGGGGACAGATCACGGCACAGATACGCAGTATTTT.

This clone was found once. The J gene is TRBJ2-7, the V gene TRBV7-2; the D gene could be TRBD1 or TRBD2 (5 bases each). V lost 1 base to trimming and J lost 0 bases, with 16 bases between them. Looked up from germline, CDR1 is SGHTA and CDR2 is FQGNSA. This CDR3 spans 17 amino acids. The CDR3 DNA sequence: TGTGCCAGCAGCTTAGGGGCCGGGACGGCAAGCTCCTACGAGCAGTACTTC. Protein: CASSLGAGTASSYEQYF.

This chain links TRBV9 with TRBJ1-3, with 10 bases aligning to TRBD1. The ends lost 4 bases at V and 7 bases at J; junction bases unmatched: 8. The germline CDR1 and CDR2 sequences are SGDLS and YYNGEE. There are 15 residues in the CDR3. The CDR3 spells CASSLPGQGKNTIYF. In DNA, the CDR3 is TGTGCCAGCAGCCTCCCGGGACAGGGGAAGAACACCATATATTTT. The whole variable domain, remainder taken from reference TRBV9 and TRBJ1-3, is DSGVTQTPKHLITATGQRVTLRCSPRSGDLSVYWYQQSLDQGLQFLIQYYNGEERAKGNILERFSAQQFPDLHSELNLSSLELGDSALYFCASSLPGQGKNTIYFGEGSWLTVV.

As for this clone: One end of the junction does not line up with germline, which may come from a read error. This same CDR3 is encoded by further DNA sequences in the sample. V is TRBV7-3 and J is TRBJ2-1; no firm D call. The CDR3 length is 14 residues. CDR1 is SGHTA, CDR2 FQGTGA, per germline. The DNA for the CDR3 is TGCGCCAGCAGCTCCCGGCAGTCCGACAATGAGCAGTTCTTC. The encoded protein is CASSSRQSDNEQFF.

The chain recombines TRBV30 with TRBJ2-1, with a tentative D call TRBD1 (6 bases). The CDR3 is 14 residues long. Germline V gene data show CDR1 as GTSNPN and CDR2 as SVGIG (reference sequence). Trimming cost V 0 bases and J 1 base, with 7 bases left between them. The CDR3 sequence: CAWSVGGSYNEQFF. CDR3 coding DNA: TGTGCCTGGAGTGTAGGGGGTTCCTACAATGAGCAGTTCTTC.

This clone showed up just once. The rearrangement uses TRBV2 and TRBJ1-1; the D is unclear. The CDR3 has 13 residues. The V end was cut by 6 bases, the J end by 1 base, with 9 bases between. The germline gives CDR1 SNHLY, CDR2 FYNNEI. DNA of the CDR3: TGTGCCAGCAGGGACGAGACGAACACTGAAGCTTTCTTT. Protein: CASRDETNTEAFF. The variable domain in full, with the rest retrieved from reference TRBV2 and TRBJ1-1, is EPEVTQTPSHQVTQMGQEVILRCVPISNHLYFYWYRQILGQKVEFLVSFYNNEISEKSEIFDDQFSVERPDGSNFTLKIRSTKLEDSAMYFCASRDETNTEAFFGQGTRLTVV.

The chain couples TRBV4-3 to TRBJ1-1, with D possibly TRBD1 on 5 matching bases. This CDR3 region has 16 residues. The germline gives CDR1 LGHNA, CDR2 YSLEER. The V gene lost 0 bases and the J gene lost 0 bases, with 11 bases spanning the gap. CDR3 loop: CASSQDAVGVNTEAFF. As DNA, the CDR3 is TGCGCCAGCAGCCAAGATGCAGTGGGGGTGAACACTGAAGCTTTCTTT.

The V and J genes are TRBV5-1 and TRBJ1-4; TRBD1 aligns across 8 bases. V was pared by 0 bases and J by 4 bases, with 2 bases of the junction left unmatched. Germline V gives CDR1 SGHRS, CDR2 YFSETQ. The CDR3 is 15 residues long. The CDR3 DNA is TGCGCCAGCAGCTTGGGGACAGGGAGTAATGAAAAACTGTTTTTT. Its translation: CASSLGTGSNEKLFF. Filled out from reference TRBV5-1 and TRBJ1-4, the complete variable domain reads KAGVTQTPRYLIKTRGQQVTLSCSPISGHRSVSWYQQTPGQGLQFLFEYFSETQRNKGNFPGRFSGRQFSNSRSEMNVSTLELGDSALYLCASSLGTGSNEKLFFGSGTQLSVL.

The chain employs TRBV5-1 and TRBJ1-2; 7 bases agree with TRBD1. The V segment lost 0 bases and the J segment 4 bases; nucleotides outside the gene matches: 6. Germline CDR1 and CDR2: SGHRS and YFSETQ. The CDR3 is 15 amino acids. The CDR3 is CASSLDPTGAYGYTF. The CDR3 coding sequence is TGCGCCAGCAGCTTGGACCCAACAGGGGCCTATGGCTACACCTTC.

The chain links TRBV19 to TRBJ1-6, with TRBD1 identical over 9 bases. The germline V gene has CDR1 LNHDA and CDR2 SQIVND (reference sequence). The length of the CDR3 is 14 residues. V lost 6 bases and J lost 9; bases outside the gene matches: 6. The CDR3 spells CASRGTGQSSPLHF. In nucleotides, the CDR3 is TGTGCCAGTAGAGGGACAGGGCAATCTTCACCCCTCCACTTT.

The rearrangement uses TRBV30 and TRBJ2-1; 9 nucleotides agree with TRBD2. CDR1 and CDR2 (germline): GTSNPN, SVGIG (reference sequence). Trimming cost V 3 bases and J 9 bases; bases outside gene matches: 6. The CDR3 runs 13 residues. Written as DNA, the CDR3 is TGTGCCTGGAGAAGGCGGGAGGGAAGTGAGCAGTTCTTC. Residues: CAWRRREGSEQFF.

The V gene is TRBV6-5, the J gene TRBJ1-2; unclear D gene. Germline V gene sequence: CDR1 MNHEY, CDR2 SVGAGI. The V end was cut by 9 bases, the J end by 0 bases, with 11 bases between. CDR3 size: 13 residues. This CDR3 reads CASRPFTNYGYTF. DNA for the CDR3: TGTGCCAGTCGGCCATTCACTAACTATGGCTACACCTTC.